The rows below give T cell receptor beta chains drawn from one sample of a study of brain T cells in children with intractable seizures. The data were produced by immunoSEQ multiplex PCR, yet TCRdb's version contains in-frame clones alone and is incomplete. The sample consists of 60,000 to 65,000 clones, more than 95% of them appearing once. The starting material was peripheral blood, obtained at surgery. The receptors here all came from a boy in the first two years of life with focal cortical dysplasia and intractable seizures. CDR3s leave out the opening cysteine and the closing phenylalanine or tryptophan. The size field is filled for only some rows; it gives once, few, many or a size class.

>TRBJ2-5|TRBV5-1|NA
ASSLALVRGRQETQY
>TRBJ1-2|TRBV7-9|NA
ASSLGTANYGYT
>TRBJ2-3|TRBV5-1|once
ASSKVLDRTTDTQY
>TRBJ1-5|TRBV5-8|NA
ASSLGQYDSNQPQH
>TRBJ2-7|TRBV10-3|NA
AISEGYEQY
>TRBJ2-2|TRBV19|NA
ASSPGRERLAGELF
>TRBJ1-3|TRBV6-6|NA
ASTLGAGGNTIY
>TRBJ2-1|TRBV9|NA
ASSLGDYSLGIDEQF
>TRBJ2-1|TRBV23-1|NA
ATTRPRGGSYNEQF
>TRBJ2-5|TRBV7-2|NA
ASTHLAGGQETQY
>TRBJ1-1|TRBV27|NA
ASSLDLDSLNTEAF
>TRBJ1-1|TRBV5-1|NA
ASSLGLNTEAF
>TRBJ2-7|TRBV18|once
ASSPARTEVYEQY
>TRBJ2-7|TRBV7-9|NA
ASSLAGSGAYEQY
>TRBJ1-2|TRBV28|NA
ASSLSQGLYGYT
>TRBJ2-7|TRBV2|NA
ASSGIPSSYEQY
>TRBJ1-2|TRBV14|NA
ASSSTPNRGTGYGYT
>TRBJ1-1|TRBV18|NA
ASSPMDTEAF
>TRBJ2-5|TRBV7-2|NA
ASSMAGTVQETQY
>TRBJ1-5|TRBV2|NA
ASSEFSLRQAIDQPQH
>TRBJ2-3|TRBV19|NA
ASSPGGRGTDTQY
>TRBJ2-7|TRBV7-2|once
ASRNGGGSSHEQY
>TRBJ2-3|TRBV29-1|NA
SVNPGFRGTDTQY
>TRBJ1-1|TRBV28|NA
ASSLGQGTEAF
>TRBJ1-5|TRBV27|NA
ASSLNLPTAGNQPQH
>TRBJ2-2|TRBV10-3|NA
AISESSGRATTGELF
>TRBJ2-7|TRBV28|NA
ASNTELYEQY
>TRBJ1-1|TRBV12-3/TRBV12-4|NA
AIPDGREAF
>TRBJ2-7|TRBV7-8|NA
ASSLVQGAREQY
>TRBJ1-5|TRBV5-5|NA
ASSLTPGQNQPQH
>TRBJ1-1|TRBV4-1|once
ASSYLTGGENTEAF
>TRBJ2-7|TRBV19|NA
ASSMLVGPYEQY
>TRBJ1-2|TRBV10-3|once
AISGGQGANYGYT
>TRBJ2-3|TRBV15|NA
ATSRDRLGYADTQY
>TRBJ2-7|TRBV5-4|once
ASSLGIFAYEQY
>TRBJ2-3|TRBV5-1|NA
ASSLTTASGGAWDTQY
>TRBJ2-3|TRBV12-2|NA
ASRLADSTDTQY
>TRBJ1-2|TRBV28|NA
ASSEWKGNYGYT
>TRBJ1-1|TRBV3-1/TRBV3-2|NA
ASSQAQGATGAF
>TRBJ1-1|TRBV5-4|NA
ASSASFTEAF
>TRBJ2-7|TRBV6-2/TRBV6-3|NA
ASSYLDRVEDNEQY
>TRBJ2-5|TRBV28|NA
ASSLYPSGQETQY
>TRBJ2-1|TRBV6-2/TRBV6-3|NA
ASSSHPSGRIYNEQF
>TRBJ1-4|TRBV11-2|NA
ASSLDRDRVFEKLF
>TRBJ1-1|TRBV19|NA
ASSINADRAEAF
>TRBJ1-2|TRBV13|NA
ASSQDREYGYT
>TRBJ2-7|TRBV12-3/TRBV12-4|once
ASSDYGEQY
>TRBJ2-7|TRBV7-2|NA
ASSWTSGPYEQY
>TRBJ2-1|TRBV10-3|NA
AIRTGTGVLNEQF
>TRBJ2-7|TRBV6-5|once
ARPVQGGYEQY
>TRBJ2-2|TRBV10-3|NA
AAGSTGELF
>TRBJ2-7|TRBV7-9|NA
ASSFRASATYEQY